A single sample is the source of the 30 T cell receptor beta chains below, sequenced in a study of T cell repertoires in cytomegalovirus infection. Their cognate antigens are unknown. TCRdb fed the reads into MiXCR, producing one record per CDR3 protein. Among a few hundred thousand distinct CDR3 sequences listed, 35% to 50% were seen once. Material: cultured PBMCs, obtained from culture after CMV antigen stimulation. Receptor source: a human donor in good health (CMV status not recorded). Some clones in this sample may be carry-over from other donors' samples.

CDR3 nucleotides: TGTGCCAGCAGCTTAGAGACAGGGAGCACAAACGTGAACACTGAAGCTTTCTTT. The encoded protein is CASSLETGSTNVNTEAFF. This chain links TRBV11-2 with TRBJ1-1; 7 bases map to TRBD1. CDR3 length: 18 residues. Losses at the gene ends were 0 bases for V and 0 bases for J; bases not matched to a gene: 10. The germline gives CDR1 SGHAT, CDR2 FQNNGV. Based on the CDR3 plus reference TRBV11-2 and TRBJ1-1, the full variable domain is EAGVAQSPRYKIIEKRQSVAFWCNPISGHATLYWYQQILGQGPKLLIQFQNNGVVDDSQLPKDRFSAERLKGVDSTLKIQPAKLEDSAVYLCASSLETGSTNVNTEAFFGQGTRLTVV.

V and J are TRBV9 and TRBJ2-2, with 10 bases fitting TRBD1. V trimming: 3 bases; J trimming: 3 bases; junction bases outside the gene matches: 8. The CDR3 has 17 amino acids. CDR1 is SGDLS, CDR2 YYNGEE, per germline. This CDR3 reads CASSERGQGLHTGELFF. CDR3 in DNA: TGTGCCAGCAGCGAGAGGGGACAGGGGTTACACACCGGGGAGCTGTTTTTT.

The chain couples TRBV23-1 to TRBJ2-7; the D gene is possibly TRBD2 (5 bases). TRBV23-1 is an ORF, with its function uncertain. There are 17 residues in the CDR3. Trimming removed 0 bases at V and 3 bases at J, with 18 bases between. The CDR3 sequence: CASSQSGGAGGNYEQYF. In DNA form, the CDR3 reads TGCGCCAGCAGTCAATCTGGTGGCGCGGGTGGGAACTACGAGCAGTACTTC.

This clonotype was seen at least ten times. V is TRBV7-2 and J is TRBJ2-1; D is perhaps TRBD2 (5 bases). In germline, CDR1 is SGHTA, CDR2 FQGNSA. With 1 base removed from V and 6 bases from J, the gap between germline ends came to 10 bases. The length of the CDR3 is 14 residues. CDR3 loop: CASSLVSGGNEQFF. The CDR3 DNA follows: TGTGCCAGCAGCTTAGTCAGCGGCGGCAATGAGCAGTTCTTC.

This clonotype was seen a handful of times. The chain couples TRBV6-1 to TRBJ2-1, with 9 bases fitting TRBD2. Trimming removed 2 bases from V and 10 bases from J; junction bases left unmatched: 6. Germline CDR1 and CDR2: MNHNS and SASEGT. The CDR3 is made up of 14 amino acids. The CDR3 loop reads CASSEWGLAREQFF. In DNA form, the CDR3 reads TGTGCCAGCAGTGAATGGGGACTAGCAAGGGAGCAGTTCTTC.

Here the CDR3 DNA reads TGCGCCAGCAGTCGAACAATGTGGGTCGAGCAGTACTTC. Protein: CASSRTMWVEQYF. The chain is built from TRBV4-1 and TRBJ2-7; D unclear. The CDR3 has 13 residues. V lost 6 bases and J 6 bases, leaving 15 bases between the germline ends. The V gene's germline CDR1 is MGHRA and CDR2 YSYEKL.

This clonotype has only a few counts. The V gene is TRBV4-3, the J gene TRBJ1-1; perhaps TRBD1 as D (6 bases). The V end was cut by 0 bases, the J end by 3 bases, with 11 bases between. This CDR3 contains 15 residues. CDR1 and CDR2 from the germline V gene are LGHNA and YSLEER. The CDR3 reads CASSQDWGGDTEAFF. In DNA form, the CDR3 reads TGCGCCAGCAGCCAAGATTGGGGGGGCGACACTGAAGCTTTCTTT.

For the CDR3, the DNA is TGTGCCAGCAGCCCCGGGGGGGATCCGTTCTTC. Translation gives CASSPGGDPFF. The V gene is TRBV12-3 or TRBV12-4, the J gene TRBJ2-1, with 8 bases identical to TRBD2. V trimming: 6 bases; J trimming: 15 bases; junction bases outside the gene matches: 7. The CDR3 is 11 amino acids.

This clonotype was seen more than once but under ten times. CDR3 region: CASGGLKGRLTNQETQYF. The CDR3 region has the DNA TGTGCCAGCGGGGGCTTGAAGGGCCGGCTTACGAACCAAGAGACCCAGTACTTC. The chain recombines TRBV7-9 with TRBJ2-5, with D perhaps matching TRBD1 (6 bases). V gave up 8 bases and J gave up 0 bases, with 25 bases separating them. The CDR3 has 18 amino acids. Per the germline V gene, CDR1 is SEHNR and CDR2 is FQNEAQ (reference sequence).

A few counts support this clonotype. This chain uses TRBV24-1 with TRBJ2-7; no reliable D call. CDR1 and CDR2 (germline): KGHDR, SFDVKD. CDR3 length: 13 residues. Trimming left V 3 bases short and J 7 bases short, with 12 bases between. The CDR3 protein is CATSDAARREQYF. Written as DNA, the CDR3 is TGTGCCACCAGTGATGCGGCCCGGCGGGAGCAGTACTTC.

The chain uses TRBV5-5 and TRBJ1-2, with D possibly matching TRBD1 (6 bases). The CDR3 is made up of 13 amino acids. Germline loops: CDR1 SGHKS, CDR2 YYEKEE (reference sequence). The germline V and J ends were trimmed by 4 bases and 4 bases, with 11 bases remaining between them. CDR3 sequence: CASSADSLYGYTF. CDR3 bases: TGTGCCAGCAGCGCGGACAGTCTCTATGGCTACACCTTC.

The chain carries TRBV27 and TRBJ1-1; a possible D gene is TRBD1 (6 bases). In germline, CDR1 is MNHEY, CDR2 SMNVEV (reference sequence). Trimming removed 6 bases at V and 6 bases at J, with 17 bases between. The CDR3 has 14 amino acids. CDR3 in amino acids: CASRRGLGAPEAFF. CDR3 nucleotide sequence: TGTGCCAGCAGGCGGGGACTGGGGGCCCCTGAAGCTTTCTTT.

The rearrangement uses TRBV4-1 and TRBJ2-3, with D possibly matching TRBD1 (5 bases). CDR1 and CDR2 from the germline V gene are MGHRA and YSYEKL. Trimming left V 2 bases short and J 1 base short, with 16 bases between. The CDR3 has 17 residues. DNA for the CDR3: TGCGCCAGCAGCCAAAACGGTAGGGGAACGGGCACAGATACGCAGTATTTT. Residues: CASSQNGRGTGTDTQYF.

This clonotype has a handful of counts. J is TRBJ2-3 and V is TRBV5-4, with D perhaps TRBD2 (6 bases). The CDR3 spans 14 residues. Germline V gives CDR1 SGHNT, CDR2 YYREEE (reference sequence). The V and J ends lost 3 bases and 6 bases respectively, with 14 bases between them. CDR3 coding DNA: TGTGCCAGCAGCTACCGGGACTTCTGGGATACGCAGTATTTT. Translated: CASSYRDFWDTQYF.

CDR3 coding DNA: TGTGCCAGTCGACAGGGAGGCTCTGGGGCCAACGTCCTGACTTTC. The encoded protein is CASRQGGSGANVLTF. The genes are TRBV19 and TRBJ2-6, with a possible D match to TRBD1 (7 bases). The V end lost 8 bases, the J end lost 0 bases, and 11 bases lay between the germline ends. The CDR3 is made up of 15 amino acids. Germline CDR1 reads LNHDA; CDR2 reads SQIVND (reference sequence).

There are many counts of this clonotype. This rearrangement joins TRBV7-2 to TRBJ2-3, with TRBD2 matching 10 bases. Trimming took 3 bases from V and 2 from J; bases not matched to a gene: 8. Germline V lookup: CDR1 SGHTA, CDR2 FQGNSA. The CDR3 covers 17 residues. The CDR3 reads CASSFRWGTSVTDTQYF. The CDR3 DNA sequence: TGTGCCAGCAGCTTTAGGTGGGGGACTAGCGTCACAGATACGCAGTATTTT. Complete variable domain (other parts from reference TRBV7-2 and TRBJ2-3): GAGVSQSPSNKVTEKGKDVELRCDPISGHTALYWYRQSLGQGLEFLIYFQGNSAPDKSGLPSDRFSAERTGGSVSTLTIQRTQQEDSAVYLCASSFRWGTSVTDTQYFGPGTRLTVL.

The rearrangement joins TRBV7-2 to TRBJ2-5, with 9 bases lining up with TRBD1. CDR1 is SGHTA, CDR2 FQGNSA, per germline. The CDR3 runs to 15 residues. Trimming removed 3 bases from V and 5 bases from J; junction bases left unmatched: 7. CDR3 in amino acids: CASSLRTGVLETQYF. In nucleotides, the CDR3 is TGTGCCAGCAGCTTGCGGACAGGGGTTTTGGAGACCCAGTACTTC.

This clonotype occurred a few times. This chain uses TRBV7-2 with TRBJ1-5; D call uncertain. Germline-derived CDR1 and CDR2 are SGHTA and FQGNSA. The CDR3 spans 14 residues. Between the trimmed V and J ends, which lost 5 bases and 5 bases, there was a span of 13 bases. In nucleotides, the CDR3 is TGTGCCAGCAGCGTCGGGATTCAATATCAGCCCCAGCATTTT. Amino acids: CASSVGIQYQPQHF.

The rearrangement uses TRBV7-2 and TRBJ2-5; TRBD2 is a possible D gene (7 bases). The CDR3 totals 14 residues. V was trimmed by 7 bases and J by 7 bases, leaving 19 bases between them. Germline V gives CDR1 SGHTA, CDR2 FQGNSA. CDR3: CASTPGGTIGTQYF. In DNA, the CDR3 is TGTGCCAGCACCCCGGGGGGCACTATTGGGACCCAGTACTTC.

The genes are TRBV18 and TRBJ2-1, with D perhaps TRBD2 (5 bases). This CDR3 spans 12 amino acids. Trimming took off 3 bases at V and 12 bases at J, with 12 bases between the two ends. From germline, CDR1 is KGHSH and CDR2 LQKENI. The CDR3 DNA sequence: TGTGCCAGCTCACCCCACGGGAATCGGCAGTTCTTC. Translated, it gives CASSPHGNRQFF.

The count of this clonotype is one. The chain couples TRBV11-2 to TRBJ2-5, with D perhaps matching TRBD1 or TRBD2 (6 bases each). The germline gives CDR1 SGHAT, CDR2 FQNNGV. V was cut by 5 bases and J by 5 bases, with 21 bases left in between. The CDR3 is 16 residues long. DNA of the CDR3: TGTGCCAGCAGCAAGCGGGTGGGCAGGGGAGACGAGACCCAGTACTTC. Its protein is CASSKRVGRGDETQYF. Looking up the rest from reference TRBV11-2 and TRBJ2-5 gives the full variable domain: EAGVAQSPRYKIIEKRQSVAFWCNPISGHATLYWYQQILGQGPKLLIQFQNNGVVDDSQLPKDRFSAERLKGVDSTLKIQPAKLEDSAVYLCASSKRVGRGDETQYFGPGTRLLVL.

As for this clonotype: The junction differs from germline at one of its ends, possibly a read error. The V and J genes are TRBV7-4 and TRBJ2-1; TRBD2 matches 8 bases. CDR3 length equals 16 residues. Germline CDR1 reads SGHVT; CDR2 reads SQSDAQ. The CDR3 DNA is TGTGCCAGCAGCTTCCGCTCACGGGGGGGCCACAATGCGCAGTTCTTC. Translating gives CASSFRSRGGHNAQFF. Full variable domain (rest looked up from reference TRBV7-4 and TRBJ2-1): GAGVSQSPRYKVAKRGRDVALRCDSISGHVTLYWYRQTLGQGSEVLTYSQSDAQRDKSGRPSGRFSAERPERSVSTLKIQRTEQGDSAVYLCASSFRSRGGHNAQFFGPGTRLTVL.

This clonotype was seen a handful of times. The rearrangement joins TRBV20-1 to TRBJ2-3; 10 bases align to TRBD2. Germline V lookup: CDR1 DFQATT, CDR2 SNEGSKA (reference sequence). J lost 5 bases, V lost 4 bases, and 15 bases had no gene match. The CDR3 is 17 residues long. The CDR3 DNA reads TGCAGTGCTATCCGGTGGCTAGCGGGAGTTTTAGGAGATACGCAGTATTTT. It encodes CSAIRWLAGVLGDTQYF.

This clonotype was detected a few times. This chain uses TRBV2 with TRBJ1-5, with D perhaps TRBD1 (5 bases). The CDR3 is made up of 15 amino acids. Trimming left V 6 bases short and J 2 bases short, with 14 bases between. Per germline, CDR1 SNHLY and CDR2 FYNNEI. CDR3 nucleotides: TGTGCCAGCAGCGGGGCGTGGGGCGGCAATCAGCCCCAGCATTTT. This gives the protein CASSGAWGGNQPQHF.

This clonotype has only a few counts. The chain combines TRBV12-3 or TRBV12-4 with TRBJ2-2; D is ambiguous. Trimming pared 6 bases from V and 3 bases from J, leaving 14 bases between. This CDR3 is built from 15 residues. The chain's CDR3 is CASRRWAVDTGELFF. CDR3 bases: TGTGCCAGCAGAAGGTGGGCCGTCGACACCGGGGAGCTGTTTTTT.

This clonotype was seen more than once but under ten times. V usage is TRBV7-2 and J usage is TRBJ2-1; TRBD1 aligns across 8 bases. Germline CDR1 SGHTA, CDR2 FQGNSA. With V trimmed by 5 bases and J by 13 bases, 19 bases remained unmatched. The CDR3 totals 16 residues. Here the CDR3 reads CASSPPPTGASFLQFF. CDR3 sequence (DNA): TGTGCCAGCAGCCCTCCCCCGACAGGGGCCTCCTTCCTCCAGTTCTTC.

This clonotype has just a few counts. CDR3 bases: TGTGCTAGTGGTCTGGACAGTCCTGTTTTCAATGAGCAGTTCTTC. It encodes CASGLDSPVFNEQFF. This sequence joins TRBV12-5 and TRBJ2-1, with D tentatively TRBD1 (6 bases). Trimming cost V 5 bases and J 6 bases, with 17 bases left between them. The CDR3 runs 15 residues. The germline gives CDR1 LGHNT, CDR2 FRNRAP.

The J gene is TRBJ1-2, the V gene TRBV15, with TRBD1 as a possible D gene (6 bases). Trimming left V 1 base short and J 6 bases short, with 9 bases between. The CDR3 sequence is 13 residues long. Per the germline V gene, CDR1 is LNHNV and CDR2 is YYDKDF (reference sequence). CDR3: CATSRAAGDGYTF. The CDR3 DNA reads as TGTGCCACCAGCAGAGCCGCAGGGGATGGCTACACCTTC.

The rearrangement links TRBV7-2 to TRBJ1-1; D is unclear. The CDR3 extends over 15 amino acids. CDR1 and CDR2 (germline): SGHTA, FQGNSA. V shed 5 bases and J shed 4 bases, with 17 bases lying between them. The CDR3 reads CASSPVKGRGTEAFF. The CDR3 bases are TGTGCCAGCAGCCCCGTCAAGGGTCGGGGCACTGAAGCTTTCTTT. The full variable domain, with the rest looked up from reference TRBV7-2 and TRBJ1-1, is GAGVSQSPSNKVTEKGKDVELRCDPISGHTALYWYRQSLGQGLEFLIYFQGNSAPDKSGLPSDRFSAERTGGSVSTLTIQRTQQEDSAVYLCASSPVKGRGTEAFFGQGTRLTVV.

The rearrangement links TRBV7-6 to TRBJ2-3, with 10 bases lining up with TRBD2. The CDR3 totals 17 residues. Per the germline V gene, CDR1 is SGHVS and CDR2 is FNYEAQ. Germline trimming cut 1 base from V and 5 bases from J; bases unmatched to any gene: 9. CDR3 nucleotides: TGTGCCAGCAGCTTAGATTCTAGCGGGGGCCAGGGAGATACGCAGTATTTT. The encoded protein is CASSLDSSGGQGDTQYF.